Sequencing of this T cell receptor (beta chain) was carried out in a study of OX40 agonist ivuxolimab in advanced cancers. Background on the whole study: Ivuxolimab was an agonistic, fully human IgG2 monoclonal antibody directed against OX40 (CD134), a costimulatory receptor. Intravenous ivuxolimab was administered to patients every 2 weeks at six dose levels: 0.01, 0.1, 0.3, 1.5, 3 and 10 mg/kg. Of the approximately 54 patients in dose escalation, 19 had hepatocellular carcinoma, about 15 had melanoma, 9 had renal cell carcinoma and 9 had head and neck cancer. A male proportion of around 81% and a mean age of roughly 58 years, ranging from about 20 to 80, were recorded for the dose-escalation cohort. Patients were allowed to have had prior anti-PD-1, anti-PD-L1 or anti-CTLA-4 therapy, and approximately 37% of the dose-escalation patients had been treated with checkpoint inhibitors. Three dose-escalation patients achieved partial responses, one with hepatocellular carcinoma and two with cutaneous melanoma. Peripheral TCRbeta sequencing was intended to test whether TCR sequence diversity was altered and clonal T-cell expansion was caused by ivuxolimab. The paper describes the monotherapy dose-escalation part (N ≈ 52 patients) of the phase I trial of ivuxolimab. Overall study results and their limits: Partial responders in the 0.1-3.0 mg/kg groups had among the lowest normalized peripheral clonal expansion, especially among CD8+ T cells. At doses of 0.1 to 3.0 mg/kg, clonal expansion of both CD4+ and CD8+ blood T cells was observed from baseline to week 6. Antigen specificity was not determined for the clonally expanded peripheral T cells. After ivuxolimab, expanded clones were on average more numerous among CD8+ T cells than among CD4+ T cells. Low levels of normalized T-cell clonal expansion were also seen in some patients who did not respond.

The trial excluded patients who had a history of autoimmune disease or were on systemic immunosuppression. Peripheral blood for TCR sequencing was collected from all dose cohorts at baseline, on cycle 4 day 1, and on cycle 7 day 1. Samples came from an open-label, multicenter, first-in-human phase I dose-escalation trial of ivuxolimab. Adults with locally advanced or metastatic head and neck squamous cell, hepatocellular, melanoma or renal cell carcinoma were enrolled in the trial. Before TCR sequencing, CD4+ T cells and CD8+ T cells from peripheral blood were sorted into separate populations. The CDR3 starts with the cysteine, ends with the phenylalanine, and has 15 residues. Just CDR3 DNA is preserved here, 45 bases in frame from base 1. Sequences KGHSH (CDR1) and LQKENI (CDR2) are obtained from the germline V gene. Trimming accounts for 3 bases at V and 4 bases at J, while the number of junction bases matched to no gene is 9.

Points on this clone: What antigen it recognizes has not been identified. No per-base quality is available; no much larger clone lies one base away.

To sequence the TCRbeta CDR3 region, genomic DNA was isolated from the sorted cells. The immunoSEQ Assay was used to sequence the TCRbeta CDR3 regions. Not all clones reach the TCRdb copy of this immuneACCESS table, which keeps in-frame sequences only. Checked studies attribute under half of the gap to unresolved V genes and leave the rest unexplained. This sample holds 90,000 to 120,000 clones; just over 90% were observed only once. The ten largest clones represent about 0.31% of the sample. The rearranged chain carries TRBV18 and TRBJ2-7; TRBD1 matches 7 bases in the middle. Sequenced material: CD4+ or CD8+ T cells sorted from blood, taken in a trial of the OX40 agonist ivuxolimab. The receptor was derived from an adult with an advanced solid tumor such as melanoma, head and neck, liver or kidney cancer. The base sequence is TGTGCCAGCTCACCTTCAAGGACAGGTCCATACGAGCAGTACTTC. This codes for CASSPSRTGPYEQYF.